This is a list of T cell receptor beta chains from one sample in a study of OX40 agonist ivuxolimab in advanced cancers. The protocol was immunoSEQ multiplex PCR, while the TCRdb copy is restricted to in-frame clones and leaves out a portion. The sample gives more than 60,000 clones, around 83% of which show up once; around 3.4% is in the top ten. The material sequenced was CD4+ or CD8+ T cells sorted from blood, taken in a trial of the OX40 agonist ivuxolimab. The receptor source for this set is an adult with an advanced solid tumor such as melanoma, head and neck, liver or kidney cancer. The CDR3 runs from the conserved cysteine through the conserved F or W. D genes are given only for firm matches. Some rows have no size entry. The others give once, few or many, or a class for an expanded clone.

cdr3_aa: CATSRGPGVRKFF; cdr3_nt: TGTGCCACCAGCAGAGGGCCGGGGGTTCGGAAGTTCTTC; clone_size: .; j_call: TRBJ2-1; v_call: TRBV15; d_call: .
cdr3_aa: CASSFDSYYGYTF; cdr3_nt: TGTGCCAGCAGCTTTGACAGTTATTATGGCTACACCTTC; clone_size: .; j_call: TRBJ1-2; v_call: TRBV11-3; d_call: .
cdr3_aa: CASSSSRRGVDTQYF; cdr3_nt: TGTGCCAGCAGCTCATCCCGGCGGGGTGTAGATACGCAGTATTTT; clone_size: .; j_call: TRBJ2-3; v_call: TRBV9; d_call: .
cdr3_aa: CSVSSDLYEQYF; cdr3_nt: TGCAGCGTGTCATCGGACCTCTACGAGCAGTACTTC; clone_size: .; j_call: TRBJ2-7; v_call: TRBV29-1; d_call: .
cdr3_aa: CSALGGNQETQYF; cdr3_nt: TGCAGCGCTCTTGGGGGTAACCAAGAGACCCAGTACTTC; clone_size: few; j_call: TRBJ2-5; v_call: TRBV29-1; d_call: .
cdr3_aa: CASSIAGGAYNEQFF; cdr3_nt: TGTGCCAGCAGCATCGCGGGGGGGGCGTACAATGAGCAGTTCTTC; clone_size: .; j_call: TRBJ2-1; v_call: TRBV7-2; d_call: TRBD2
cdr3_aa: CASSQDHLVREQYF; cdr3_nt: TGCGCCAGCAGCCAAGATCACCTCGTACGGGAGCAGTACTTC; clone_size: .; j_call: TRBJ2-7; v_call: TRBV4-1; d_call: .
cdr3_aa: CASSLDSLYGYTF; cdr3_nt: TGTGCCAGCAGCTTGGACAGCCTCTATGGCTACACCTTC; clone_size: .; j_call: TRBJ1-2; v_call: TRBV9; d_call: .
cdr3_aa: CASSSTGQGNFHF; cdr3_nt: TGCGCCAGCAGCTCTACCGGACAGGGAAATTTCCACTTT; clone_size: .; j_call: TRBJ1-6; v_call: TRBV5-1; d_call: TRBD1
cdr3_aa: CASSLTGSEATEAFF; cdr3_nt: TGTGCCAGCAGCTTAACCGGATCGGAGGCCACTGAAGCTTTCTTT; clone_size: .; j_call: TRBJ1-1; v_call: TRBV7-3; d_call: .
cdr3_aa: CATGRDVSSYEQYF; cdr3_nt: TGTGCAACAGGGCGGGACGTAAGCTCCTACGAGCAGTACTTC; clone_size: .; j_call: TRBJ2-7; v_call: TRBV6-1; d_call: .
cdr3_aa: CAWSGVAGVGTLFF; cdr3_nt: TGTGCCTGGAGTGGGGTAGCGGGGGTGGGCACGCTGTTTTTT; clone_size: .; j_call: TRBJ2-2; v_call: TRBV30; d_call: TRBD2
cdr3_aa: CASSYVSSYNSPLHF; cdr3_nt: TGTGCCAGCAGTTACGTAAGCTCCTATAATTCACCCCTCCACTTT; clone_size: .; j_call: TRBJ1-6; v_call: TRBV6-6; d_call: .
cdr3_aa: CASRGDSLNYGYTF; cdr3_nt: TGTGCCAGCCGGGGGGACAGTCTTAACTATGGCTACACCTTC; clone_size: .; j_call: TRBJ1-2; v_call: TRBV2; d_call: TRBD1
cdr3_aa: CASSVDGTSYEQYF; cdr3_nt: TGTGCCAGCAGCGTAGATGGGACCAGCTACGAGCAGTACTTC; clone_size: few; j_call: TRBJ2-7; v_call: TRBV9; d_call: .
cdr3_aa: CASSYLGAGGYTF; cdr3_nt: TGTGCCAGCAGTTACTTGGGGGCGGGCGGCTACACCTTC; clone_size: .; j_call: TRBJ1-2; v_call: TRBV6-5; d_call: .
cdr3_aa: CASSLEGTDTQYF; cdr3_nt: TGCGCCAGCAGCTTGGAGGGCACAGATACGCAGTATTTT; clone_size: .; j_call: TRBJ2-3; v_call: TRBV5-1; d_call: .
cdr3_aa: CATSREWGSYGYTF; cdr3_nt: TGTGCCACCAGCAGAGAATGGGGTAGCTATGGCTACACCTTC; clone_size: .; j_call: TRBJ1-2; v_call: TRBV15; d_call: .
cdr3_aa: CASGGEIYEQYF; cdr3_nt: TGTGCCAGCGGGGGGGAGATCTACGAGCAGTACTTC; clone_size: .; j_call: TRBJ2-7; v_call: TRBV6-1; d_call: TRBD2
cdr3_aa: CASSYPPTGGFIGYGYTF; cdr3_nt: TGTGCCAGCAGCTACCCGCCGACAGGGGGCTTTATTGGCTATGGCTACACCTTC; clone_size: .; j_call: TRBJ1-2; v_call: TRBV5-5; d_call: TRBD1
cdr3_aa: CAISEGSSVQETQYF; cdr3_nt: TGTGCCATCAGTGAAGGTAGTTCGGTCCAAGAGACCCAGTACTTC; clone_size: .; j_call: TRBJ2-5; v_call: TRBV10-3; d_call: .
cdr3_aa: CASSGGGGAADTQYF; cdr3_nt: TGTGCCAGTAGTGGGGGCGGGGGGGCCGCAGATACGCAGTATTTT; clone_size: few; j_call: TRBJ2-3; v_call: TRBV19; d_call: TRBD2
cdr3_aa: CASSLGTGGAGNTIYF; cdr3_nt: TGTGCCAGCAGCTTAGGGACAGGGGGCGCTGGAAACACCATATATTTT; clone_size: .; j_call: TRBJ1-3; v_call: TRBV7-8; d_call: TRBD1
cdr3_aa: CASSILDSQDNEQFF; cdr3_nt: TGTGCCAGTAGTATTTTAGACTCCCAGGACAATGAGCAGTTCTTC; clone_size: .; j_call: TRBJ2-1; v_call: TRBV19; d_call: .
cdr3_aa: CASSLPRTGGGYTF; cdr3_nt: TGTGCCAGCAGCTTACCTCGGACAGGAGGTGGCTACACCTTC; clone_size: .; j_call: TRBJ1-2; v_call: TRBV7-8; d_call: TRBD1
cdr3_aa: CASSSGNIQYF; cdr3_nt: TGTGCCAGCAGTAGTGGAAACATTCAGTACTTC; clone_size: .; j_call: TRBJ2-4; v_call: TRBV25-1; d_call: .
cdr3_aa: CASSLAGTSGGYEQYF; cdr3_nt: TGTGCCAGCAGTTTAGCCGGGACTAGCGGGGGATACGAGCAGTACTTC; clone_size: once; j_call: TRBJ2-7; v_call: TRBV27; d_call: TRBD2
cdr3_aa: CASSWGQLGGYNSPLHF; cdr3_nt: TGTGCCAGCAGTTGGGGACAGCTAGGGGGCTATAATTCACCCCTCCACTTT; clone_size: .; j_call: TRBJ1-6; v_call: TRBV27; d_call: TRBD1
cdr3_aa: CAWSVYGDSYNSPLHF; cdr3_nt: TGTGCCTGGAGTGTATATGGGGACTCCTATAATTCACCCCTCCACTTT; clone_size: .; j_call: TRBJ1-6; v_call: TRBV30; d_call: .
cdr3_aa: CASSSYRGETGELFF; cdr3_nt: TGTGCCAGCTCATCTTACAGGGGCGAGACCGGGGAGCTGTTTTTT; clone_size: .; j_call: TRBJ2-2; v_call: TRBV18; d_call: TRBD1
cdr3_aa: CASRSSGEGTDTQYF; cdr3_nt: TGTGCCAGCAGAAGTAGCGGGGAGGGCACAGATACGCAGTATTTT; clone_size: .; j_call: TRBJ2-3; v_call: TRBV7-3; d_call: TRBD2
cdr3_aa: CSVELTGETQYF; cdr3_nt: TGCAGCGTTGAACTGACCGGGGAGACCCAGTACTTC; clone_size: .; j_call: TRBJ2-5; v_call: TRBV29-1; d_call: .
cdr3_aa: CASSPNRGRDAFF; cdr3_nt: TGTGCCAGCAGCCCGAACAGGGGGCGAGATGCTTTCTTT; clone_size: .; j_call: TRBJ1-1; v_call: TRBV7-2; d_call: TRBD1
cdr3_aa: CASSPPSGGGETQYF; cdr3_nt: TGTGCCAGCTCACCACCGTCCGGGGGCGGAGAGACCCAGTACTTC; clone_size: .; j_call: TRBJ2-5; v_call: TRBV18; d_call: .
cdr3_aa: CASSHLAGTTSEQYF; cdr3_nt: TGCGCCAGCAGCCACCTGGCCGGGACTACCAGCGAGCAGTACTTC; clone_size: once; j_call: TRBJ2-7; v_call: TRBV4-3; d_call: TRBD2
cdr3_aa: CASSKQEGQPQHF; cdr3_nt: TGTGCCAGCAGTAAACAGGAGGGTCAGCCCCAGCATTTT; clone_size: .; j_call: TRBJ1-5; v_call: TRBV7-9; d_call: .
cdr3_aa: CASSESGQGIPYGYTF; cdr3_nt: TGTGCCAGCAGTGAATCGGGACAGGGAATTCCTTATGGCTACACCTTC; clone_size: once; j_call: TRBJ1-2; v_call: TRBV2; d_call: TRBD1
cdr3_aa: CASSPMGGGNTIYF; cdr3_nt: TGTGCCAGCAGCCCGATGGGGGGGGGAAACACCATATATTTT; clone_size: .; j_call: TRBJ1-3; v_call: TRBV9; d_call: .
cdr3_aa: CASTPLFTVAGNTIYF; cdr3_nt: TGTGCCAGCACCCCCCTCTTCACGGTGGCTGGAAACACCATATATTTT; clone_size: .; j_call: TRBJ1-3; v_call: TRBV7-9; d_call: .
cdr3_aa: CASSSLGGGTPDTQYF; cdr3_nt: TGTGCCAGCAGCTCCTTGGGCGGGGGGACCCCAGATACGCAGTATTTT; clone_size: .; j_call: TRBJ2-3; v_call: TRBV7-3; d_call: TRBD2